Listed below are T cell receptor beta chains from one sample, sequenced in a study of cytomegalovirus exposure and HLA in healthy donors. Generated by immunoSEQ multiplex PCR, the TCRdb table keeps only in-frame clones and is missing some. This table holds approximately 200,000 clones, about 81% found once. Sequenced: PBMCs. These receptors all come from a woman aged 25 to 39 in good health and CMV-seronegative. Both conserved end residues are part of each CDR3. Clone sizes are given selectively: once, few, many, or a class where the clone is expanded.

abundance	j_gene	v_gene	CDR3aa
-	TRBJ2-6	TRBV19	CASRLVGGLSGANVLTF
-	TRBJ2-2	TRBV6-5	CASSYSTGPGTGELFF
-	TRBJ1-1	TRBV6-1	CASSVLMGAAEAFF
-	TRBJ2-1	TRBV9	CASSVGPGGDEQFF
-	TRBJ2-7	TRBV4-1	CASSQDVDGASEQYF
once	TRBJ2-3	TRBV6-6	CASRKTSGGEDTQYF
-	TRBJ2-5	TRBV5-1	CASSPGQSKQETQYF
-	TRBJ1-2	TRBV14	CASRPSGSVGAGYTF
many	TRBJ2-2	TRBV4-2	CASSQQGFNTGELFF
-	TRBJ2-6	TRBV29-1	CSAGTSGSSGANVLTF
-	TRBJ1-3	TRBV7-9	CASSLEGRAGGNTIYF
once	TRBJ2-7	TRBV29-1	CSVVSGGVGEQYF
-	TRBJ2-7	TRBV9	CASSSITIARIAFYEQYF
few	TRBJ1-6	TRBV6-1	CASSEATDSPLHF
once	TRBJ2-7	TRBV19	CASSITPDFRPYEQYF
few	TRBJ2-3	TRBV5-1	CATREGDRGSTDTQYF
-	TRBJ1-3	TRBV5-1	CASSLGQGFNTIYF
-	TRBJ1-3	TRBV4-1	CASSQDGGGSSGNTIYF
-	TRBJ2-1	TRBV27	CASSLVSGRAASYNEQFF
-	TRBJ2-2	TRBV5-5	CASSTRAGELFF
-	TRBJ1-1	TRBV28	CASSPRTTMNTEAFF
-	TRBJ1-2	TRBV19	CASTSYREGYTF
few	TRBJ1-1	TRBV7-3	CASSETQNTEAFF
-	TRBJ1-5	TRBV19	CASSIPPRQGGGDQPQHF
-	TRBJ1-4	TRBV5-1	CASSFGQGGEKLFF
-	TRBJ2-7	TRBV7-2	CASSFNSLANYEQYF
-	TRBJ2-1	TRBV7-2	CASSTGLAGGSEQFF
once	TRBJ1-1	TRBV13	CASSLRSGPRNTEAFF
-	TRBJ2-3	TRBV5-1	CASSPPAGARSVTDTQYF
few	TRBJ1-1	TRBV4-1	CASSQIQGDTEAFF
-	TRBJ2-6	TRBV27	CASSSSHRGAGANVLTF
-	TRBJ1-5	TRBV28	CASSPPQGLHQPQHF
-	TRBJ1-1	TRBV6-1	CASSNRGDTEAFF
-	TRBJ2-5	TRBV11-2	CASSLVTSGGIQTQYF
-	TRBJ2-7	TRBV5-1	CASSFTGHSYEQYF
-	TRBJ2-3	TRBV29-1	CSVDGGARGDTQYF
-	TRBJ1-1	TRBV9	CASSPGQMNTEAFF
few	TRBJ1-6	TRBV6-5	CASTPGRVKSPLHF
-	TRBJ2-3	TRBV30	CAQRLAGARDTQYF
-	TRBJ1-3	TRBV14	CASSLLTGLGNTIYF
few	TRBJ1-5	TRBV19	CATNDRGDSRNQPQHF
-	TRBJ2-1	TRBV6-5	CASSYGRDSYYNEQFF
few	TRBJ1-1	TRBV5-1	CASSSGTRINTEAFF
-	TRBJ2-7	TRBV6-1	CASRTSYYEQYF
-	TRBJ1-2	TRBV28	CASSFPSGRGYGYTF
-	TRBJ2-1	TRBV5-6	CASSPRRRLASNEQFF
-	TRBJ1-4	TRBV2	CASSSEGRGGDEKLFF
-	TRBJ2-3	TRBV5-5	CASILTSGNTDTQYF
-	TRBJ1-2	TRBV15	CATSRDLGGPNYGYTF
once	TRBJ1-1	TRBV2	CASSDIRGTEAFF
-	TRBJ2-2	TRBV11-1	CASSLSSGGGTGELFF
-	TRBJ2-7	TRBV5-1	CASSTTGFAYEQYF
-	TRBJ1-2	TRBV7-9	CASSFGGALSDYGYTF
-	TRBJ1-1	TRBV6-6	CASSYGGGQGGTEAFF
-	TRBJ1-2	TRBV29-1	CSVQGSGGYTF
-	TRBJ2-2	TRBV5-5	CASRSGVNTGELFF
once	TRBJ1-1	TRBV18	CASSPSANRGRSGGTEAFF
-	TRBJ2-1	TRBV7-2	CASSPLAGVGNEQFF
-	TRBJ1-6	TRBV9	CASSVRQGNNSPLHF